These T cell receptor beta chains were read from a single sample in a study of blood T cell repertoires in COVID-19. The protocol was immunoSEQ multiplex PCR, while the TCRdb copy is restricted to in-frame clones and leaves out a portion. Altogether 75,000 to 95,000 clones are present, about 85% being singletons, with the ten largest covering about 3.4%. The material sequenced was peripheral blood. Source of these receptors: a man aged 50-60 years with acute or convalescent COVID-19. Each CDR3 is given with its conserved first and last residue. Each record gives: clone size, V gene, CDR3 length, CDR3 protein. Clone size is shown for a subset of rows, as once, few, many or a class of expanded clone.

>.|TRBV2|14
CASSVGRAGNTIYF
>once|TRBV4-1|14
CASSQGGQAYEQYF
>.|TRBV7-2|13
CASSLAGGYGYTF
>.|TRBV14|14
CASRLSGGTDTQYF
>.|TRBV27|17
CASSLLPTGGGNQPQHF
>.|TRBV28|14
CASRLRDNSYEQYF
>.|TRBV7-2|15
CASSRDRSSGNTIYF
>.|TRBV6-8|16
CASRSIRDWCYNEQFF
>.|TRBV18|12
CASSLKRDEQFF
>.|TRBV7-9|15
CASSLAQGMYYEQYF
>.|TRBV10-3|14
CAITQGVVTGELFF
>.|TRBV6-5|15
CASSSPYGGGTEAFF
>.|TRBV2|18
CASSEWGIGTGPNQPQHF
>.|TRBV2|17
CASIARDSEGTNYGYTF
>.|TRBV4-3|13
CASSPQRGERGDF
>.|TRBV19|16
CASSIATGSRNQPQHF
>.|TRBV2|14
CASSEGDSYNEQFF
>.|TRBV7-8|14
CAVNLRGENTEAFF
>.|TRBV6-5|15
CASSPTGTGANVLTF
>.|TRBV5-1|17
CASSLASASGSPYEQYF
>.|TRBV27|15
CASSFAPAATGEQYF
>.|TRBV11-3|15
CASSLGGGQGTEQYF
>.|TRBV3-1/TRBV3-2|16
CASSHYSGGQTGELFF
>once|TRBV5-4|15
CASSRQGQPNYGYTF
>.|TRBV6-6|14
CASSYPEINYGYTF
>few|TRBV7-8|16
CASSLARGGQAYEQYF